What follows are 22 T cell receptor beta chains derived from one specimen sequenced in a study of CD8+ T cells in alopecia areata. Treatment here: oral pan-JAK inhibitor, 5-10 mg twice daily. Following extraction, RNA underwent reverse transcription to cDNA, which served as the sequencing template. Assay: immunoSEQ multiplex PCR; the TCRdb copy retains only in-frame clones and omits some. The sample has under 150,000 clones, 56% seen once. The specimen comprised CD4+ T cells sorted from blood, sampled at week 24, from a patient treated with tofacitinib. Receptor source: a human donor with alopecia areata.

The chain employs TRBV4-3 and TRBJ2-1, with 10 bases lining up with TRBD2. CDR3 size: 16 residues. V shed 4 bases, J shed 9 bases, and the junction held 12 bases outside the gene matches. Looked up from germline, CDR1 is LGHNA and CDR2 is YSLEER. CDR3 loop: CASSPLGERGGSEQFF. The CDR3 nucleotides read TGCGCCAGCAGCCCCCTTGGTGAGCGGGGGGGCAGTGAGCAGTTCTTC.

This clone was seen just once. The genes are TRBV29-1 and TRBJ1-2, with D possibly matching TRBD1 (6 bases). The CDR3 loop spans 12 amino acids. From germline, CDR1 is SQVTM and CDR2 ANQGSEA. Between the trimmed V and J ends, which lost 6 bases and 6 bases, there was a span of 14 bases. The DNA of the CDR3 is TGCAGCGTGCAGGGGAACGAGGATGGCTACACCTTC. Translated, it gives CSVQGNEDGYTF.

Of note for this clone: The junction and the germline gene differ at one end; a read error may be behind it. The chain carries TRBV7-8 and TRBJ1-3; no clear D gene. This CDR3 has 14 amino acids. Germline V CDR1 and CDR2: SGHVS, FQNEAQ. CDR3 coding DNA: TGTGCCAGCAGCTTAGCGGTAGTCGGAAGCACCATATATTTT. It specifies CASSLAVVGSTIYF.

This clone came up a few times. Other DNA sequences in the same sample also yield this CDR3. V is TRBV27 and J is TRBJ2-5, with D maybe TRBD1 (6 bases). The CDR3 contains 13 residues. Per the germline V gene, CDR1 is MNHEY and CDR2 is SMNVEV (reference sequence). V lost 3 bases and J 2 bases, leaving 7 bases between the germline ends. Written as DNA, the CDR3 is TGTGCCAGCAGTTTGGGGGCACAAGAGACCCAGTACTTC. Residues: CASSLGAQETQYF.

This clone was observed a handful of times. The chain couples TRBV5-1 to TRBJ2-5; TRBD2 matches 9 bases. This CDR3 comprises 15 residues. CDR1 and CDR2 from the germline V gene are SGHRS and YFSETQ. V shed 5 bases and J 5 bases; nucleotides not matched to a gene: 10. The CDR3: CASRGKAGGEETQYF. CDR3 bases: TGCGCCAGCAGAGGGAAAGCGGGGGGAGAGGAGACCCAGTACTTC. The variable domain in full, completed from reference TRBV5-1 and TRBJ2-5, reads KAGVTQTPRYLIKTRGQQVTLSCSPISGHRSVSWYQQTPGQGLQFLFEYFSETQRNKGNFPGRFSGRQFSNSRSEMNVSTLELGDSALYLCASRGKAGGEETQYFGPGTRLLVL.

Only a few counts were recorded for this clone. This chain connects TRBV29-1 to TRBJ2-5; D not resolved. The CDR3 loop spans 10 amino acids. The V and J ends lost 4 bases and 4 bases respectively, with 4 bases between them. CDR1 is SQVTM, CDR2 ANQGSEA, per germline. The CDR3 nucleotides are TGCAGCGTTGTCCGAGAGACCCAGTACTTC. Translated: CSVVRETQYF.

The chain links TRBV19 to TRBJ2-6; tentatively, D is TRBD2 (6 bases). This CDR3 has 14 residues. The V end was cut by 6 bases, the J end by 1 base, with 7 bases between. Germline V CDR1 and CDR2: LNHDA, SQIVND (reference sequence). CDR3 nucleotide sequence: TGTGCCAGTAGCCGGGGGTCTGGGGCCAACGTCCTGACTTTC. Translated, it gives CASSRGSGANVLTF.

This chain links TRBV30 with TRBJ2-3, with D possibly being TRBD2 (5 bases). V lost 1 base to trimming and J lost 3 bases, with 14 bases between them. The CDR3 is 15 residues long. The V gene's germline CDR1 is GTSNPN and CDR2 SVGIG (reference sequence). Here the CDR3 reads CAWSAPLLGTDTQYF. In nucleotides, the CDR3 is TGTGCCTGGAGTGCCCCCTTACTAGGGACAGATACGCAGTATTTT.

CDR3 region: CASSPQPFLAGAAYEQYF. The CDR3 DNA reads as TGTGCCAGCAGCCCTCAACCCTTTCTAGCGGGGGCCGCCTACGAGCAGTACTTC. The gene calls are TRBV4-2 and TRBJ2-7; 10 bases are shared with TRBD2. Germline-derived CDR1 and CDR2 are LGHNA and YNFKEQ. J was trimmed by 2 bases and V by 4 bases; bases with no gene match: 14. The CDR3 is made up of 18 amino acids.

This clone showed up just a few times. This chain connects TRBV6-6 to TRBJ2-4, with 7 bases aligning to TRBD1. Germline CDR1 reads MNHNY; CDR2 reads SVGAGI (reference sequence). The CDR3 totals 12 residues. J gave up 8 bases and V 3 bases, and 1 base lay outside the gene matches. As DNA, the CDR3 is TGTGCCAGCAGTTATCAGGGGGACATTCAGTACTTC. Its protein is CASSYQGDIQYF.

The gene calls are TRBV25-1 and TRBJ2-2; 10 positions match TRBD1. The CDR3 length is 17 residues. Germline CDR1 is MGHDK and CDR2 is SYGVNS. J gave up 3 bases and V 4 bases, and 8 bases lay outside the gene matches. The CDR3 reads CASSVIRGTGDTGELFF. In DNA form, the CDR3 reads TGTGCCAGCAGTGTCATTCGCGGGACAGGGGACACCGGGGAGCTGTTTTTT.

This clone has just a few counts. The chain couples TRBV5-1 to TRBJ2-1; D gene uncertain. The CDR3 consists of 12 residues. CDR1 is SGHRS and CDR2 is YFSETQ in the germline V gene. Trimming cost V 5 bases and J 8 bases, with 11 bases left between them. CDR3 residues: CASRGVTHEQFF. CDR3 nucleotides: TGCGCCAGCAGAGGAGTAACCCATGAGCAGTTCTTC.

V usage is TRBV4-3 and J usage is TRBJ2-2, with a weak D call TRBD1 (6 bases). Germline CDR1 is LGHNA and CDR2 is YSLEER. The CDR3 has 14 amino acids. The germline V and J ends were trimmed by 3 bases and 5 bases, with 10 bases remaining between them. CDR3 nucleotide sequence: TGCGCCAGCAGCCAGATACAGGGAACCGGGGAGCTGTTTTTT. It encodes CASSQIQGTGELFF.

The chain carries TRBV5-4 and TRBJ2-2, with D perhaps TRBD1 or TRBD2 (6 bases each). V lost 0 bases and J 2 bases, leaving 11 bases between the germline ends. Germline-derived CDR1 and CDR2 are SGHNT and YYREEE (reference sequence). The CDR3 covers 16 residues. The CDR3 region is CASSLGAGTNTGELFF. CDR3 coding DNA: TGTGCCAGCAGCTTGGGTGCGGGGACAAACACCGGGGAGCTGTTTTTT.

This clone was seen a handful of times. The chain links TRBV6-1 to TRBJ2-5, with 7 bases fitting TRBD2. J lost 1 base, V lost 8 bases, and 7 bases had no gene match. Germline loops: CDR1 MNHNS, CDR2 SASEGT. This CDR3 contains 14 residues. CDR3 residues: CASRWEGAQETQYF. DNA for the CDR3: TGTGCCAGCCGATGGGAGGGAGCCCAAGAGACCCAGTACTTC.

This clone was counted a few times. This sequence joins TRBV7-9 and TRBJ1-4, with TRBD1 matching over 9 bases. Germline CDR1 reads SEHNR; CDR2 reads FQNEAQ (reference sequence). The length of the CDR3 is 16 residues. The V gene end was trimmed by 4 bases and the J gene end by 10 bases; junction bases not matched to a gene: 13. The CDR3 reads CASSSYRDREQGKLFF. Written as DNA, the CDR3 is TGTGCCAGCAGCTCTTACCGGGACAGGGAACAAGGAAAACTGTTTTTT.

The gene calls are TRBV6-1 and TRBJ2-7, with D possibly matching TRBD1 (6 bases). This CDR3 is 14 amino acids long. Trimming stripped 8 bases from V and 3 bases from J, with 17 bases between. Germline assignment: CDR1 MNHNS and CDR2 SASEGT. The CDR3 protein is CASSLDRNLYEQYF. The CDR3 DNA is TGTGCCAGCTCCTTAGACAGGAACCTCTACGAGCAGTACTTC.

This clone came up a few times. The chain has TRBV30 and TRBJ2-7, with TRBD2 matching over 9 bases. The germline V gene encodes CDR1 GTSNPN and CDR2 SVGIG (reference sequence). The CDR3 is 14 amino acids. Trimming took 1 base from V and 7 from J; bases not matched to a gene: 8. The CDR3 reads CAWSALSGGGEQYF. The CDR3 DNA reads TGTGCCTGGAGTGCCCTTAGCGGGGGTGGGGAGCAGTACTTC.

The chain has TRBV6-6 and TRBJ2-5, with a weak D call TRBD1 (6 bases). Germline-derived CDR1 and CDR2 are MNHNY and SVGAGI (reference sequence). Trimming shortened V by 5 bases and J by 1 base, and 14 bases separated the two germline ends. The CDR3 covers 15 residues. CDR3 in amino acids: CASSHPGHSQETQYF. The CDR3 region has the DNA TGTGCCAGCAGTCACCCGGGACACAGCCAAGAGACCCAGTACTTC.

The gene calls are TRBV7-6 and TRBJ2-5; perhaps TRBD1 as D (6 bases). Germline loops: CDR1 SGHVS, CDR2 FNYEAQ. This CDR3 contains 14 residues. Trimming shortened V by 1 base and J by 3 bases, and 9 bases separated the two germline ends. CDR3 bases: TGTGCCAGCAGCTTAGGGTCAGGGGAAGAGACCCAGTACTTC. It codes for CASSLGSGEETQYF. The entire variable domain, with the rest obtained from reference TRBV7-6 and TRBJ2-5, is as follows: GAGVSQSPRYKVTKRGQDVALRCDPISGHVSLYWYRQALGQGPEFLTYFNYEAQQDKSGLPNDRFSAERPEGSISTLTIQRTEQRDSAMYRCASSLGSGEETQYFGPGTRLLVL.

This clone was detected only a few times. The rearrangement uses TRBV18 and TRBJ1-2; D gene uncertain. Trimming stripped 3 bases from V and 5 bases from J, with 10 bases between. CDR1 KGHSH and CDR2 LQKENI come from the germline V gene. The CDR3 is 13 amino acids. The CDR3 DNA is TGTGCCAGCTCACCGGAGAGAAATTATGGCTACACCTTC. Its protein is CASSPERNYGYTF.

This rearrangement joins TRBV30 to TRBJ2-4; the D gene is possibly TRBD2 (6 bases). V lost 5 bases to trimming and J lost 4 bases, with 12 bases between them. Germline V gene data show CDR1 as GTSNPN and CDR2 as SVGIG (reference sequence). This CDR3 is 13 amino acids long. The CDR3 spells CAWDYGGKNIQYF. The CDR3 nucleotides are TGTGCCTGGGACTATGGAGGGAAAAACATTCAGTACTTC. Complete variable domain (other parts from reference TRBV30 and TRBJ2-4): SQTIHQWPATLVQPVGSPLSLECTVEGTSNPNLYWYRQAAGRGLQLLFYSVGIGQISSEVPQNLSASRPQDRQFILSSKKLLLSDSGFYLCAWDYGGKNIQYFGAGTRLSVL.